This T cell receptor (beta chain) emerged from a study of T cell responses to AZD1222 COVID-19 vaccine. V lost 6 bases to trimming and J lost 6 bases, with 11 bases between them. This CDR3 has 12 residues. Assay used: immunoSEQ multiplex PCR; TCRdb lists only in-frame clones, some missing. The sample contains over 65,000 clones, roughly nine tenths of which appear only once. The clonotype comes from an adult in good health. The sequenced sample was peripheral blood, obtained on day 0 of AZD1222 vaccination. The J gene is TRBJ1-1, the V gene TRBV12-3 or TRBV12-4; no reliable D call. CDR3 region: CASSFLMAEAFF. The CDR3 DNA reads as TGTGCCAGCAGCTTTTTAATGGCTGAAGCTTTCTTT.